The 5 T cell receptor beta chains given below trace back to one sample, sequenced in a study of OX40 agonist ivuxolimab in advanced cancers. Sequencing was performed with immunoSEQ multiplex PCR; in TCRdb, only in-frame clones are kept and a portion is missing. The table includes under 25,000 clones, approximately 80% detected once. Sequenced material: CD4+ or CD8+ T cells sorted from blood, taken in a trial of the OX40 agonist ivuxolimab. These receptors were collected from an adult with an advanced solid tumor such as melanoma, head and neck, liver or kidney cancer.

V gene TRBV5-1 combines with J gene TRBJ2-1, with 9 bases aligning to TRBD2. This CDR3 is built from 15 residues. V lost 4 bases, J lost 8 bases, and 10 bases stayed unmatched. In germline, CDR1 is SGHRS, CDR2 YFSETQ. This CDR3 reads CASSPRVAGEDEQFF. CDR3 sequence (DNA): TGCGCCAGCAGCCCTCGGGTAGCGGGAGAGGATGAGCAGTTCTTC.

The CDR3 DNA follows: TGTGCCAGCAGTGAAGCGCACAGGGCGAACCATCAGCCCCAGCATTTT. Translation: CASSEAHRANHQPQHF. J is TRBJ1-5 and V is TRBV2; a weak D match, TRBD1 (6 bases). Germline CDR1 and CDR2: SNHLY and FYNNEI. The V end lost 0 bases, the J end lost 5 bases, and 14 bases lay between the germline ends. CDR3 length: 16 amino acids.

The genes are TRBV11-2 and TRBJ2-5, with TRBD2 as a possible D gene (6 bases). The CDR3 has 15 amino acids. Germline V lookup: CDR1 SGHAT, CDR2 FQNNGV. Trimming shortened V by 6 bases and J by 1 base, and 15 bases separated the two germline ends. The CDR3 sequence: CASRHRSSAQETQYF. The CDR3 DNA reads TGTGCCAGCAGACACCGGTCTAGCGCCCAAGAGACCCAGTACTTC.

The gene calls are TRBV11-3 and TRBJ2-2, with D unclear. CDR3 length: 14 residues. Germline-derived CDR1 and CDR2 are SGHNT and YENEEA. V was trimmed by 5 bases and J by 1 base, leaving 8 bases between them. CDR3: CASSPQMNTGELFF. The CDR3 bases are TGTGCCAGCAGCCCCCAGATGAACACCGGGGAGCTGTTTTTT.

The chain combines TRBV5-6 with TRBJ2-5; TRBD1 matches 7 bases. Germline CDR1 SGHDT, CDR2 YYEEEE. CDR3 size: 15 residues. Trimming removed 2 bases from V and 3 bases from J; junction bases left unmatched: 7. CDR3 bases: TGTGCCAGCAGCTTCGGACAGGAGTTAAAAGAGACCCAGTACTTC. Protein product: CASSFGQELKETQYF.